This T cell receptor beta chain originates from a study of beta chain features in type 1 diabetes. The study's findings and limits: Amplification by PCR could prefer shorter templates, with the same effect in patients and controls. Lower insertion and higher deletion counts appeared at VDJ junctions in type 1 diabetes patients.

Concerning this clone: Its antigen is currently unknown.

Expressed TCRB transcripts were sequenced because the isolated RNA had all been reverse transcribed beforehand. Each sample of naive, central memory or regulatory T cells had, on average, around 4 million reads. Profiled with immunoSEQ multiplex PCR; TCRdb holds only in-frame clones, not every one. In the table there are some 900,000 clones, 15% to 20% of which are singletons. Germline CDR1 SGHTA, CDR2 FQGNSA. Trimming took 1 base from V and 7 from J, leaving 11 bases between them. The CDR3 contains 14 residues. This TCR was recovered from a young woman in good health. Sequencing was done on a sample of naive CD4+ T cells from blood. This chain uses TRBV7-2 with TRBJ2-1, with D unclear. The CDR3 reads CASSLVGRSNEQFF. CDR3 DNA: TGTGCCAGCAGCTTAGTGGGCCGATCTAATGAGCAGTTCTTC.